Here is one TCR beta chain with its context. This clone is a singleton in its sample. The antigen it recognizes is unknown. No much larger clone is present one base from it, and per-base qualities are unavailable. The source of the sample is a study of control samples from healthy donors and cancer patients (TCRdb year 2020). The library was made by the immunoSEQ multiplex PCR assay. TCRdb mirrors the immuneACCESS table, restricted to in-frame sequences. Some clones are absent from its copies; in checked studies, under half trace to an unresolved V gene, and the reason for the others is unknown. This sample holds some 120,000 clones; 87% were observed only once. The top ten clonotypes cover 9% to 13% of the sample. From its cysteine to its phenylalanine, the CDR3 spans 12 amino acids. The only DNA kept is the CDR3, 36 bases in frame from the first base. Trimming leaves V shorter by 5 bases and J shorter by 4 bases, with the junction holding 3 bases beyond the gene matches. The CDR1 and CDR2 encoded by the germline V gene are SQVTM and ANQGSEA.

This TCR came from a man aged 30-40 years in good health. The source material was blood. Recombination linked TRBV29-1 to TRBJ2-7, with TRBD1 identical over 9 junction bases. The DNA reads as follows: TGCAGCGTTACCGGGACAGGGTACGAGCAGTACTTC. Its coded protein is CSVTGTGYEQYF.